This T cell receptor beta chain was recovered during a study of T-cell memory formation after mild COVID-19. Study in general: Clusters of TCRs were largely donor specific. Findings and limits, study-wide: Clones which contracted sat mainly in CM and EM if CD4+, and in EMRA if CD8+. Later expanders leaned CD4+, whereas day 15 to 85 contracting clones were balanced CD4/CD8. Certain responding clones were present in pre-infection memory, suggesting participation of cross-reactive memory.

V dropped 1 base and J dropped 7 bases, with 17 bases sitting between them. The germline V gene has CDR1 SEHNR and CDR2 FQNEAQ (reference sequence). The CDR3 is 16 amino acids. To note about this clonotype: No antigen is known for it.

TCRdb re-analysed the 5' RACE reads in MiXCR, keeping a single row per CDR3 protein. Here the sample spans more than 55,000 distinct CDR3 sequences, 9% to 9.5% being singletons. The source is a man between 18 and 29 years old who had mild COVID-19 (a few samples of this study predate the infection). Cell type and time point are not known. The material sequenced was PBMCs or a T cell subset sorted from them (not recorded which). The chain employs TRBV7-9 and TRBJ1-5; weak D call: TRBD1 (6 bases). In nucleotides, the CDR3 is TGTGCCAGCAGCTTAGACACGGGGGCTACCGGGCAGCCCCAGCATTTT. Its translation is CASSLDTGATGQPQHF. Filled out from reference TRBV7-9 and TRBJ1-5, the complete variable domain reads DTGVSQNPRHKITKRGQNVTFRCDPISEHNRLYWYRQTLGQGPEFLTYFQNEAQLEKSRLLSDRFSAERPKGSFSTLEIQRTEQGDSAMYLCASSLDTGATGQPQHFGDGTRLSIL.